The sequence of this T cell receptor (beta chain) was determined in a study of CD8 T cells in ankylosing spondylitis. One entry per CDR3 protein results from TCRdb running MiXCR on the 5' RACE reads. The sample includes over 20,000 distinct CDR3 sequences, roughly 17% of them seen just once. V shed 6 bases and J 8 bases; nucleotides not matched to a gene: 6. The germline V gene encodes CDR1 SNHLY and CDR2 FYNNEI. The CDR3 runs 16 residues. Sequences were obtained from blood. The chain carries TRBV2 and TRBJ2-2; TRBD2 matches 16 bases. The TCR was taken from a male donor with ankylosing spondylitis or in good health (not recorded which). CDR3 protein: CASREGLAGGSGELFF. The DNA of the CDR3 is TGTGCCAGCAGAGAGGGACTAGCGGGAGGGTCTGGGGAGCTGTTTTTT.